This is a list of T cell receptor beta chains from one sample in a study of blood T cell repertoires in COVID-19. Assay: immunoSEQ multiplex PCR; the TCRdb copy retains only in-frame clones and omits some. The data show under 200,000 clones, with about nine tenths seen just once and under 2% held by the top ten. Sequencing was done on a sample of peripheral blood. Source of these receptors: a man aged 18 to 30 with active or convalescent COVID-19. The CDR3 runs from the conserved cysteine through the conserved F or W. Size is omitted from some rows. Given values are once, few, many or a class for expanded clones.

V	J	size	CDR3
TRBV19	TRBJ2-7	.	CASRVTGGYEQYF
TRBV30	TRBJ2-3	.	CAWSVRGRAGDTQYF
TRBV19	TRBJ1-1	.	CASSIRGNTEAFF
TRBV27	TRBJ1-5	once	CASSWGGHGNQPQHF
TRBV9	TRBJ2-3	.	CASSAAGADTQYF
TRBV10-3	TRBJ1-1	.	CAISESGGLQNTEAFF
TRBV30	TRBJ2-7	.	CAWSGSTTYEQYF
TRBV3-1/TRBV3-2	TRBJ1-4	.	CASSQAIISATNEKLFF
TRBV28	TRBJ2-1	.	CASSLASQGSSNEQFF
TRBV6-5	TRBJ2-1	.	CASSSGLPQDREQFF
TRBV12-5	TRBJ1-2	.	CASGQGGVMGYTF
TRBV4-1	TRBJ2-7	.	CASSHRTSGRYEQYF
TRBV7-3	TRBJ2-1	few	CASSLVAGVHNEQFF
TRBV7-3	TRBJ1-1	few	CASSSGTVNTEAFF
TRBV6-2/TRBV6-3	TRBJ1-1	.	CASSGSGTRMNTEAFF
TRBV2	TRBJ2-1	.	CASSGSSNGEQFF
TRBV6-5	TRBJ2-7	.	CASSYRLSGGYEQYF
TRBV6-5	TRBJ1-3	.	CASTERFSGNTIYF
TRBV19	TRBJ2-2	.	CASSTGGAVGELFF
TRBV6-6	TRBJ1-1	.	CASSYSSPLSLTEAFF
TRBV19	TRBJ1-3	.	CASSTARVPGNTIYF
TRBV19	TRBJ1-1	.	CASSIGQTNTEAFF
TRBV19	TRBJ2-3	.	CASSISGGSDTQYF
TRBV12-3/TRBV12-4	TRBJ1-1	.	CASSRQGLREAFF
TRBV20-1	TRBJ1-4	.	CSAPYEKLFF
TRBV19	TRBJ2-5	.	CASSARTGEETQYF
TRBV3-1/TRBV3-2	TRBJ1-2	.	CASSPWDTTIGYTF
TRBV10-3	TRBJ1-1	.	CATGQGLGEAFF
TRBV18	TRBJ2-5	.	CASSRQDQETQYF
TRBV11-2	TRBJ2-6	once	CASSPVGTSRSGANVLTF
TRBV6-5	TRBJ1-1	once	CASRRTDLNTEAFF
TRBV7-9	TRBJ2-7	few	CASSFVAGEKYEQYF
TRBV11-2	TRBJ1-4	.	CASSPQGDLGEKLFF
TRBV29-1	TRBJ2-3	.	CSVAGADTQYF
TRBV4-1	TRBJ1-5	once	CASSQEASSQPQHF
TRBV7-2	TRBJ1-1	.	CASTIQGRTEAFF
TRBV6-2/TRBV6-3	TRBJ2-4	.	CASSWRTEAKNIQYF
TRBV5-4	TRBJ2-1	.	CASSLAGMSYNEQFF
TRBV11-2	TRBJ2-7	.	CASSPLAGGAYEQYF
TRBV28	TRBJ1-1	.	CASSFSSGGSGTEAFF